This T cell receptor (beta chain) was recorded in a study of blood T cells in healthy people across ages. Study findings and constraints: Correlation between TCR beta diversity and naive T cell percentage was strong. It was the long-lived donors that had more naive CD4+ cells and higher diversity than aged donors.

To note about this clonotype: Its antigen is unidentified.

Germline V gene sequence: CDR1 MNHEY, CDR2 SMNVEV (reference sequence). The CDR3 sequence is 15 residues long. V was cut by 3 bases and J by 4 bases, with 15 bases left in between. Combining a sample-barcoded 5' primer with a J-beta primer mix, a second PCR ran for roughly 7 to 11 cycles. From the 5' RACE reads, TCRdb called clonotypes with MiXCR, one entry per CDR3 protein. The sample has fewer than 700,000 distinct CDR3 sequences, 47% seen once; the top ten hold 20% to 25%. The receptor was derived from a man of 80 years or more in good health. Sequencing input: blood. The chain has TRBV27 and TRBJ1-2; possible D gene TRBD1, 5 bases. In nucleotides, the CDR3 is TGTGCCAGCAGTTTCGACAGTGCTGTCCCCTATGGCTACACCTTC. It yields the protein CASSFDSAVPYGYTF.